This T cell receptor beta chain comes out of a study of immune characteristics of hereditary and idiopathic chronic pancreatitis. Study-level findings and limits: Hereditary and idiopathic cases differed in TRBV10, TRBV19, TRBV23 and TRBV5 usage. Versus controls, both chronic pancreatitis groups showed increased diversity and reduced clonality.

Profiling relied on immunoSEQ multiplex PCR, and the TCRdb table lists in-frame clones only, not all of them. The sample has 500 to 700 clones; approximately 60% are singletons. A word on this clone: No antigen is known for it.

Germline V gene sequence: CDR1 SGHKS, CDR2 YYEKEE (reference sequence). This CDR3 comprises 15 residues. Trimming shortened V by 0 bases and J by 7 bases, and 16 bases separated the two germline ends. Genomic DNA was extracted directly from bulk pancreas tissue without T cell sorting. Sequenced input: pancreas tissue. This chain connects TRBV5-5 to TRBJ1-2; tentative D call: TRBD1 (5 bases). This TCR came from a human donor who was a deceased organ donor serving as a healthy control. The CDR3 coding sequence is TGTGCCAGCAGCTTGGGCGCCGACAGAAATGTTGGCTACACCTTC. This translates into CASSLGADRNVGYTF.